The 18 T cell receptor beta chains reported below all come from one sample, sequenced in a study of OX40 agonist ivuxolimab in advanced cancers. Libraries were prepared by immunoSEQ multiplex PCR; TCRdb keeps only in-frame clonotypes and omits some of them. The data show 53,000 or so clones, more than 75% seen once. This specimen was CD4+ or CD8+ T cells sorted from blood, taken in a trial of the OX40 agonist ivuxolimab. These receptors all stem from an adult with an advanced solid tumor such as melanoma, head and neck, liver or kidney cancer.

The rearrangement joins TRBV10-3 to TRBJ2-2; TRBD2 aligns across 10 bases. V lost 2 bases, J lost 8 bases, and 5 bases stayed unmatched. The CDR3 sequence is 15 residues long. Germline CDR1 is ENHRY and CDR2 is SYGVKD. In DNA form, the CDR3 reads TGTGCCATCAGTGAGGGCCTAGCGGGAGCTGGGGAGCTGTTTTTT. This codes for CAISEGLAGAGELFF.

The chain recombines TRBV28 with TRBJ2-7, with TRBD1 identical over 8 bases. Trimming cost V 3 bases and J 3 bases; bases outside gene matches: 4. The CDR3 spans 14 residues. CDR1 and CDR2 (germline): MDHEN, SYDVKM. This CDR3 reads CASSLTGDVYEQYF. The CDR3 bases are TGTGCCAGCAGTTTGACAGGGGACGTCTACGAGCAGTACTTC.

The rearrangement links TRBV5-1 to TRBJ1-1; TRBD1 matches 7 bases. Germline loops: CDR1 SGHRS, CDR2 YFSETQ. The CDR3 extends over 17 amino acids. Trimming took 2 bases from V and 0 from J; bases not matched to a gene: 10. The CDR3 sequence: CASSFRVGDSMNTEAFF. The CDR3 DNA is TGCGCCAGCAGCTTCCGCGTAGGGGACAGTATGAACACTGAAGCTTTCTTT. The full variable domain, in which reference TRBV5-1 and TRBJ1-1 provide the parts outside the CDR3, is KAGVTQTPRYLIKTRGQQVTLSCSPISGHRSVSWYQQTPGQGLQFLFEYFSETQRNKGNFPGRFSGRQFSNSRSEMNVSTLELGDSALYLCASSFRVGDSMNTEAFFGQGTRLTVV.

The CDR3, as DNA: TGCGCCAGCAGTGAGTATGGCAGGGAGTACACAGATACGCAGTATTTT. It codes for CASSEYGREYTDTQYF. The gene calls are TRBV10-1 and TRBJ2-3; D is perhaps TRBD1 or TRBD2 (5 bases each). Per the germline V gene, CDR1 is WNHNN and CDR2 is SYGVQD (reference sequence). This CDR3 has 16 amino acids. Trimming left V 1 base short and J 2 bases short, with 13 bases between.

The V and J genes are TRBV29-1 and TRBJ2-1, with 13 bases aligning to TRBD2. The trim removed 1 base at V and 2 bases at J, leaving 20 bases unmatched. This CDR3 region has 22 residues. CDR1 SQVTM and CDR2 ANQGSEA come from the germline V gene. The CDR3 spells CSVEAPRYRGLAGVRTYNEQFF. In DNA, the CDR3 is TGCAGCGTTGAAGCCCCGCGCTATCGCGGACTAGCGGGAGTGAGGACCTACAATGAGCAGTTCTTC.

The V call is TRBV5-8, the J call TRBJ1-6; D uncertain. CDR3 length equals 15 residues. Germline CDR1 SGHTS, CDR2 YDEGEE. V gave up 4 bases and J gave up 0 bases, with 8 bases separating them. CDR3 DNA: TGTGCCAGCAGCCCGATTGGCTCCTATAATTCACCCCTCCACTTT. The encoded protein is CASSPIGSYNSPLHF.

The chain recombines TRBV4-3 with TRBJ1-1; D is uncertain. Per the germline V gene, CDR1 is LGHNA and CDR2 is YSLEER. CDR3 length: 14 residues. V shed 0 bases and J shed 0 bases, with 5 bases lying between them. CDR3 coding DNA: TGCGCCAGCAGCCAAGATCCGGTGAACACTGAAGCTTTCTTT. Residues: CASSQDPVNTEAFF.

This clone was recorded only once. This sample includes further DNA sequences coding for the same CDR3. The chain employs TRBV11-2 and TRBJ2-7; D gene ambiguous. This CDR3 region has 13 residues. Trimming stripped 1 base from V and 3 bases from J, with 7 bases between. Germline CDR1 reads SGHAT; CDR2 reads FQNNGV. CDR3 sequence (DNA): TGTGCCAGCAGCTTAGGGGGATTCTACGAGCAGTACTTC. Amino acids: CASSLGGFYEQYF.

For this clone: Its ends do not fully match the called genes, so a read error is possible. This sequence joins TRBV7-9 and TRBJ1-1, with D perhaps matching TRBD1 (6 bases). Germline V gives CDR1 SEHNR, CDR2 FQNEAQ (reference sequence). The CDR3 runs to 16 residues. CDR3 nucleotides: TGTACCAGCAGCTTCACTCCTACAGGGAGGAACACTGAAGCTTTCTTT. It is translated as CTSSFTPTGRNTEAFF.

The chain employs TRBV6-5 and TRBJ2-7; D remains unclear. V was pared by 7 bases and J by 3 bases, with 7 bases between. CDR3 length: 11 residues. Germline V gives CDR1 MNHEY, CDR2 SVGAGI. The chain's CDR3 is CASKENYEQYF. DNA of the CDR3: TGTGCCAGCAAGGAAAACTACGAGCAGTACTTC.

The DNA for the CDR3 is TGTGCCAGCAGCTTGGAGACAGAAATCCACTATGGCTACACCTTC. This translates into CASSLETEIHYGYTF. The J gene is TRBJ1-2, the V gene TRBV5-6; D possibly corresponds to TRBD1 (5 bases). Germline values: CDR1 SGHDT, CDR2 YYEEEE. The V end was cut by 0 bases, the J end by 3 bases, with 12 bases between. The CDR3 runs to 15 residues.

This chain links TRBV11-2 with TRBJ2-2; 13 nucleotides line up with TRBD2. The germline gives CDR1 SGHAT, CDR2 FQNNGV. V dropped 1 base and J dropped 2; count of bases not matched to a gene: 4. The CDR3 contains 18 residues. The DNA for the CDR3 is TGTGCCAGCAGCTTAGCCACTAGCGGGAGGGCCAACACCGGGGAGCTGTTTTTT. Its translation: CASSLATSGRANTGELFF. Complete variable domain (other parts from reference TRBV11-2 and TRBJ2-2): EAGVAQSPRYKIIEKRQSVAFWCNPISGHATLYWYQQILGQGPKLLIQFQNNGVVDDSQLPKDRFSAERLKGVDSTLKIQPAKLEDSAVYLCASSLATSGRANTGELFFGEGSRLTVL.

CDR3 region: CASSLTGRVGNTIYF. The CDR3 bases are TGTGCCAGCAGCTTGACCGGCAGGGTTGGAAACACCATATATTTT. This chain links TRBV5-6 with TRBJ1-3, with D possibly being TRBD1 (5 bases). Trimming removed 1 base at V and 3 bases at J, with 11 bases between. Germline values: CDR1 SGHDT, CDR2 YYEEEE. The CDR3 extends over 15 amino acids.

The V and J genes are TRBV7-9 and TRBJ1-4; 10 nucleotides match TRBD1. V lost 4 bases and J lost 3; bases outside the gene matches: 2. The CDR3 is 15 amino acids. Looked up from germline, CDR1 is SEHNR and CDR2 is FQNEAQ (reference sequence). In DNA form, the CDR3 reads TGTGCCAGCAGCTCTGGGACAGGGGCTAATGAAAAACTGTTTTTT. Protein sequence: CASSSGTGANEKLFF.

The chain has TRBV15 and TRBJ1-1; D is uncertain. The ends were cut back, 0 bases at V and 6 bases at J, with 17 bases in the middle. The CDR3 has 16 amino acids. Germline V gene data show CDR1 as LNHNV and CDR2 as YYDKDF (reference sequence). CDR3 sequence reads: CATSRDRLWRRSEAFF. For the CDR3, the DNA is TGTGCCACCAGCAGAGATCGGCTTTGGAGACGGTCTGAAGCTTTCTTT.

This chain joins TRBV7-2 and TRBJ1-2; D not resolved. This CDR3 contains 16 residues. The ends were cut back, 3 bases at V and 7 bases at J, with 21 bases in the middle. Germline V gene data show CDR1 as SGHTA and CDR2 as FQGNSA. DNA of the CDR3: TGTGCCAGCAGCTTTTCGGAGAGGAGGGTTGGATCTGGCTACACCTTC. Amino acids: CASSFSERRVGSGYTF.

The J gene is TRBJ1-3, the V gene TRBV9, with a possible D match to TRBD1 (6 bases). Germline loops: CDR1 SGDLS, CDR2 YYNGEE. This CDR3 is 18 amino acids long. V lost 0 bases and J lost 2, with 18 bases in between. The CDR3 sequence: CASSVVRWAGEAGNTIYF. DNA of the CDR3: TGTGCCAGCAGCGTAGTACGATGGGCAGGGGAGGCTGGAAACACCATATATTTT.

This chain joins TRBV19 and TRBJ2-7; 9 nucleotides match TRBD2. CDR1 and CDR2 (germline): LNHDA, SQIVND (reference sequence). CDR3 length equals 16 residues. Trimming cost V 3 bases and J 3 bases; bases outside gene matches: 9. CDR3 residues: CASSISASGALYEQYF. The CDR3 bases are TGTGCCAGTAGTATCTCGGCTAGCGGGGCGCTCTACGAGCAGTACTTC.